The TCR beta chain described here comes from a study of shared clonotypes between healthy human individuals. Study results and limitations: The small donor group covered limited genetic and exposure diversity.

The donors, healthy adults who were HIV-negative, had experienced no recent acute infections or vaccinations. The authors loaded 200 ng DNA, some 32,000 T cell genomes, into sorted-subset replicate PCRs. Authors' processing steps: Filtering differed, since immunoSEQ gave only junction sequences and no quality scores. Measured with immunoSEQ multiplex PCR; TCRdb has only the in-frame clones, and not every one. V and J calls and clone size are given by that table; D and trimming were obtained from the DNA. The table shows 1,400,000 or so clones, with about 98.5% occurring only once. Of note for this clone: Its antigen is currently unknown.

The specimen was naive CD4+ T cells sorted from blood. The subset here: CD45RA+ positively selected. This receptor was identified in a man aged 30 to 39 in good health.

Here the CDR3 reads CASSAGTVTDNEQFF. CDR3 in DNA: TGTGCCAGCAGCGCAGGGACGGTTACTGACAATGAGCAGTTCTTC. The genes are TRBV5-6 and TRBJ2-1; D possibly matches TRBD1 or TRBD2 (5 bases each). Germline-derived CDR1 and CDR2 are SGHDT and YYEEEE. Trimming stripped 4 bases from V and 5 bases from J, with 16 bases between. The CDR3 has 15 amino acids.